This TCR beta chain emerged from a study of cytomegalovirus exposure and HLA in healthy donors. As concerns this clone: Its antigen is unknown.

The CDR3 has 16 amino acids. This table comes from immunoSEQ multiplex PCR, and its TCRdb copy is limited to in-frame clones, with some not included. The sample includes 80,000 to 95,000 clones, approximately 96% seen only once; the top ten take approximately 1.2%. General study points: In the roughly 120 validation repertoires, a later analysis found that first-cohort TCR clusters tended to co-occur.

The sequence was obtained from a woman under 30 in good health and CMV-seronegative. Source material: PBMCs. The chain has TRBV21-1 and TRBJ1-2; the listed D gene, TRBD1, was not tested against the DNA. TRBV21-1 is listed as a pseudogene. Here the CDR3 DNA reads TGTGCCAGCAGCAAAGGAGGGAGAGGGGGCAGGTATGGCTACACCTTC. This translates into CASSKGGRGGRYGYTF.